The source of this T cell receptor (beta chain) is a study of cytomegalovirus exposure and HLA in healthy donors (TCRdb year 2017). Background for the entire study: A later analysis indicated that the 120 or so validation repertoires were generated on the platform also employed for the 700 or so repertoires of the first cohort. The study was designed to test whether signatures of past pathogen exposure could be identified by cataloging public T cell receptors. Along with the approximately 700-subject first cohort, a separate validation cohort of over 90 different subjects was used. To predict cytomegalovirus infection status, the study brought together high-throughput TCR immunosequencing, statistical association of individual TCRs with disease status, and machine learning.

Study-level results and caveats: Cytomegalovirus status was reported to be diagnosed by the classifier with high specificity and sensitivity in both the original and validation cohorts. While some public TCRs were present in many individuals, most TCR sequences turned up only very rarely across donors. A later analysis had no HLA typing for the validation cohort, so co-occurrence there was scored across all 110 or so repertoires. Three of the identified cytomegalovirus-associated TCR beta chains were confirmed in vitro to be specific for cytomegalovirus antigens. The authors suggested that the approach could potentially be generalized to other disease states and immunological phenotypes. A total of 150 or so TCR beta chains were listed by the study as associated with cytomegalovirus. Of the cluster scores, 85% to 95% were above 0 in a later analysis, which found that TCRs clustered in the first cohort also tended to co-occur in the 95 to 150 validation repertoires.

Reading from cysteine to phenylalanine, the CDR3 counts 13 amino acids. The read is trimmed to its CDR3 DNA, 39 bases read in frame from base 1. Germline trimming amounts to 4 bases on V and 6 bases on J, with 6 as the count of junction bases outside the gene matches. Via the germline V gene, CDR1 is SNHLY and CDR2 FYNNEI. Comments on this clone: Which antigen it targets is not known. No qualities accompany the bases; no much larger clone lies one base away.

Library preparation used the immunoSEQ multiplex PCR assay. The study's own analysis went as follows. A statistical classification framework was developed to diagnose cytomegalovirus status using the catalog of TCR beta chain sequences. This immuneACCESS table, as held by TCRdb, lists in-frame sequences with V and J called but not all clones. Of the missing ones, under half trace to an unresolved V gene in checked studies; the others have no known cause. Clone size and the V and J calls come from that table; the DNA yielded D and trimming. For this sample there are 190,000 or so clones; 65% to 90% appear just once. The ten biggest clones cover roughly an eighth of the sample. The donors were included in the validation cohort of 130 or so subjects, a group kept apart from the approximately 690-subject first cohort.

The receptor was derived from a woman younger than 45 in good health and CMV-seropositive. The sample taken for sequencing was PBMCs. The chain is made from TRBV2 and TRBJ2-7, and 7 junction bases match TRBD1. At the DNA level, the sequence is TGTGCCAGCAGTGGGCAGGGGGTCCGCGAGCAGTACTTC. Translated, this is CASSGQGVREQYF. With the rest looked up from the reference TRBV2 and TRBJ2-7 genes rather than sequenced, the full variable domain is EPEVTQTPSHQVTQMGQEVILRCVPISNHLYFYWYRQILGQKVEFLVSFYNNEISEKSEIFDDQFSVERPDGSNFTLKIRSTKLEDSAMYFCASSGQGVREQYFGPGTRLTVT.